This is a list of T cell receptor beta chains from one sample in a study of blood T cell repertoires in COVID-19. The table came from immunoSEQ multiplex PCR; TCRdb's copy has only in-frame clones and leaves some out. The sample has 280,000 or so clones, approximately 83% seen once. Sequences were obtained from PBMCs or T cells enriched from blood (not recorded which). The receptors derive from a man aged 25-45 years who had recovered from COVID-19. The CDR3 runs from the conserved cysteine through the conserved F or W. Fields, in order: clone size, V gene, CDR3 protein. Not all rows give a size; the values are once, few, many and, for expanded clones, a class.

>NA|TRBV19
CASSIRDRGTYGYTF
>NA|TRBV5-6
CASSGTSGEGDEKLFF
>NA|TRBV18
CASSPGPGTGAAEQYF
>NA|TRBV5-1
CASSVTGEGAFF
>NA|TRBV13
CASSSAGLLGQETQYF
>many|TRBV6-2/TRBV6-3
CASSYGQHTGELFF
>NA|TRBV5-1
CASSLTPNGVDYGYTF
>NA|TRBV10-3
CAISAAGNYGYTF
>NA|TRBV3-1/TRBV3-2
CASSPDGTGSLRDYGYTF
>NA|TRBV4-2
CASTLGQGAYDSPLHF
>NA|TRBV24-1
CATSGHGGKSYNEQFF
>few|TRBV7-2
CASSSNRGLTSYEQYF
>NA|TRBV4-1
CASSRRGGRDGYTF
>NA|TRBV4-2
CASSQVTSGGANEQFF
>NA|TRBV4-2
CASSQTLLNTEAFF
>NA|TRBV15
CATSREGGGINSNQPQHF
>NA|TRBV9
CASSVGGGQGGETQYF
>NA|TRBV30
CAWSVREGADTQYF
>NA|TRBV7-9
CASSSYTGLSNQPQHF
>NA|TRBV27
CASSPSGGEWYNEQFF
>NA|TRBV5-6
CASSLRGGNNQPQHF
>NA|TRBV2
CAVFSPGLAAYNEQFF
>NA|TRBV11-2
CASSYTGGGNQPQHF
>NA|TRBV25-1
CASSESGRWAFF
>NA|TRBV18
CASSPKGFSNQPQHF
>NA|TRBV3-1/TRBV3-2
CASSLQRNSPLHF
>NA|TRBV9
CASSVAGSQDSPLHF
>NA|TRBV7-8
CASSLAAGNTGNTIYF
>NA|TRBV11-3
CASSDTSGVQYF
>NA|TRBV6-2/TRBV6-3
CASSPSTGKSTGELFF
>NA|TRBV5-6
CASSLVAEGTNTEAFF
>NA|TRBV3-1/TRBV3-2
CASSQPRGALTGELFF
>NA|TRBV6-5
CASRRQGDNIQYF
>NA|TRBV29-1
CSVGGDWGSTF
>NA|TRBV7-2
CASSLTFRGEGTNEKLFF
>NA|TRBV19
CASSSRTGLEAFF
>NA|TRBV29-1
CSVEGGRGQRYNEQFF
>NA|TRBV4-1
CASSGGQGRRTTGELFF
>NA|TRBV19
CASRREQDEKLFF
>NA|TRBV7-2
CASSYGGPTDTQYF
>once|TRBV4-2
CASSQGQGREPQHF
>NA|TRBV6-5
CASSYVGGYSNQPQHF